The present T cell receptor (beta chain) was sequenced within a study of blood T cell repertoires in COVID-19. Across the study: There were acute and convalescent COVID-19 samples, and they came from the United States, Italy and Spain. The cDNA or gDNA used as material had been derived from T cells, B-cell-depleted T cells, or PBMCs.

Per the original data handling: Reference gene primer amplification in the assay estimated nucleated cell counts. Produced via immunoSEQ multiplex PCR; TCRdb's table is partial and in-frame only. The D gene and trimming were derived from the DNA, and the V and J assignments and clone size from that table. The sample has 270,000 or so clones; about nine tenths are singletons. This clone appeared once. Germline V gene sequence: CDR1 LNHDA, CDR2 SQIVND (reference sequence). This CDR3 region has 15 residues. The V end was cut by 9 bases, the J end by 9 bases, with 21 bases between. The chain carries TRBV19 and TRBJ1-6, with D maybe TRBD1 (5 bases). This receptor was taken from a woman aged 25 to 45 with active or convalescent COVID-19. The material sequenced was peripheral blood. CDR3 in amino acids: CASASGGQGGSPLHF. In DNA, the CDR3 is TGTGCCAGCGCCTCGGGTGGGCAGGGAGGTTCACCCCTCCACTTT.